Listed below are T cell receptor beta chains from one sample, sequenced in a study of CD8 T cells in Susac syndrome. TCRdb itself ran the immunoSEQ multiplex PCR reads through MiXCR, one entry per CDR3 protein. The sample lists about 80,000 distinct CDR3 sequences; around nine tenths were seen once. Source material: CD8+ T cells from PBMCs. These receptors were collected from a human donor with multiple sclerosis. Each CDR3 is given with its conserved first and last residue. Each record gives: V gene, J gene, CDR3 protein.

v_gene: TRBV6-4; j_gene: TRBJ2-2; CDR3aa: CASSNGQAGGELFF
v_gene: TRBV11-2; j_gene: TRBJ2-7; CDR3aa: CASSFGGPAREQYF
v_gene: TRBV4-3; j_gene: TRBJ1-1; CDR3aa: CASSHDLRGILNTEAFF
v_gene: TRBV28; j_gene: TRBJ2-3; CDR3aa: CASSLSFSWSTDTQYF
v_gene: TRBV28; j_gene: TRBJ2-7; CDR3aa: CASSLGRGGGYEQYF
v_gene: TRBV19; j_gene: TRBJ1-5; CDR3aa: CASSTGDRGLEQPQHF
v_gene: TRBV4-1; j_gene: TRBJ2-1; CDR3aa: CASSLNSGANNEQFF
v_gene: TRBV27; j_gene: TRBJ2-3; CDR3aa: CASSLFGTDTQYF
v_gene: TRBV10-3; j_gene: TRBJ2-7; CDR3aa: CAISTWTGGEIVQYF
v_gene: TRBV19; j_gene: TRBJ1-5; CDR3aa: CASSPGTRAYSNQPQHF
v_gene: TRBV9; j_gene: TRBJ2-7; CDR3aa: CASSGTGGFYEQYF
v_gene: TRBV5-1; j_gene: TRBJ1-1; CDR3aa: CASSLASGANTEAFF
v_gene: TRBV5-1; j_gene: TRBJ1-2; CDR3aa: CASSLETGYGYTF
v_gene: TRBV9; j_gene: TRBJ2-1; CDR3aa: CASSVVDGGINEQFF
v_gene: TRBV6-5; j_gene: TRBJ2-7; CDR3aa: CASSYLESSYEQYF
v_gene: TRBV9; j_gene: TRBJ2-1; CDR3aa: CASSPLAGPPAPSYNEQFF
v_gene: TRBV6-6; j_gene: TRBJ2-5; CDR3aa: CASSYSLGNQYF
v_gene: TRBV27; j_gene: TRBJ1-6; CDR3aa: CASSLAPVGYSPLHF